One and the same sample provided the 15 T cell receptor beta chains below, sequenced in a study of T cells after yellow fever vaccination. Via MiXCR, TCRdb re-called the 5' RACE reads, giving one row per CDR3 protein. The sample lists some 240,000 distinct CDR3 sequences; over 4.5% were seen once. The sequencing here drew on CD4+ T cells sorted from PBMCs, taken on the day of the yellow fever booster vaccination. The receptors here all came from a man aged 18 to 30 who received the YFV17D yellow fever vaccine.

This clonotype was found many times. The chain links TRBV24-1 to TRBJ2-3; the D is unclear. Per germline, CDR1 KGHDR and CDR2 SFDVKD. Trimming left V 7 bases short and J 1 base short, with 11 bases between. The CDR3 is made up of 14 amino acids. The CDR3 sequence: CATRGAQGTDTQYF. The DNA for the CDR3 is TGTGCCACCAGAGGCGCGCAGGGCACAGATACGCAGTATTTT.

This clonotype has a count of ten or more. The CDR3 bases are TGTGCCAGCAGTTTATCGCAGGGCGGGAAGCAGTACTTC. The encoded protein is CASSLSQGGKQYF. The genes are TRBV27 and TRBJ2-7; D may be TRBD2 (6 bases). CDR3 size: 13 residues. The germline CDR1 and CDR2 sequences are MNHEY and SMNVEV (reference sequence). The V gene lost 0 bases and the J gene lost 8 bases, with 11 bases spanning the gap.

The chain employs TRBV7-2 and TRBJ1-2; 7 bases match TRBD1. Germline loops: CDR1 SGHTA, CDR2 FQGNSA. This CDR3 contains 15 residues. V shed 5 bases, J shed 8 bases, and the junction held 14 bases outside the gene matches. This CDR3 is CASSASGQSAGGYTF. The CDR3 nucleotides are TGTGCCAGCAGCGCCTCGGGACAGTCAGCTGGGGGCTACACCTTC.

This clonotype was counted at least ten times. The rearrangement joins TRBV6-2 or TRBV6-3 to TRBJ2-2; D is undetermined. The ends were cut back, 7 bases at V and 1 base at J, with 10 bases in the middle. Per germline, CDR1 MNHEY and CDR2 SVGEGT. The CDR3 spans 14 residues. CDR3 sequence reads: CASTDWGNTGELFF. The CDR3 DNA is TGTGCCAGCACTGACTGGGGGAACACCGGGGAGCTGTTTTTT.

This clonotype was seen many times. CDR3 protein: CASKAGDTYEQYF. CDR3 nucleotide sequence: TGTGCCAGCAAAGCAGGAGATACCTACGAGCAGTACTTC. The rearrangement uses TRBV6-2 or TRBV6-3 and TRBJ2-7; D is ambiguous. Germline CDR1 reads MNHEY; CDR2 reads SVGEGT. The CDR3 is 13 amino acids. Trimming left V 7 bases short and J 2 bases short, with 12 bases between.

This clonotype was seen only a few times. The rearrangement links TRBV5-1 to TRBJ1-5; D may be TRBD1 (6 bases). The CDR3 spans 14 residues. Trimming took 0 bases from V and 5 from J, leaving 9 bases between them. Germline-derived CDR1 and CDR2 are SGHRS and YFSETQ. The CDR3 protein is CASSLEGGDQPQHF. CDR3 nucleotide sequence: TGCGCCAGCAGCTTGGAAGGGGGGGATCAGCCCCAGCATTTT. Full variable domain (rest looked up from reference TRBV5-1 and TRBJ1-5): KAGVTQTPRYLIKTRGQQVTLSCSPISGHRSVSWYQQTPGQGLQFLFEYFSETQRNKGNFPGRFSGRQFSNSRSEMNVSTLELGDSALYLCASSLEGGDQPQHFGDGTRLSIL.

The V call is TRBV19, the J call TRBJ2-2, with D perhaps being TRBD1 or TRBD2 (5 bases each). Germline CDR1 and CDR2: LNHDA and SQIVND (reference sequence). The V and J ends lost 2 bases and 1 base respectively, with 8 bases between them. The CDR3 contains 15 residues. This CDR3 is CASSIFGGNTGELFF. CDR3 nucleotides: TGTGCCAGTAGTATATTTGGGGGGAACACCGGGGAGCTGTTTTTT.

There are many counts of this clonotype. The V and J genes are TRBV5-4 and TRBJ1-4, with D unclear. This CDR3 spans 15 amino acids. V lost 0 bases and J 8 bases, leaving 14 bases between the germline ends. From germline, CDR1 is SGHNT and CDR2 YYREEE (reference sequence). As DNA, the CDR3 is TGTGCCAGCAGCTTGGACAACCTCGGCGGGGAAAAACTGTTTTTT. It translates to CASSLDNLGGEKLFF.

This clonotype was found a few times. A single base separates this from a much larger clone, so it may be a read error. The CDR3 loop is CASSSDNYGYTF. In DNA, the CDR3 is TGTGCCAGCAGCTCGGACAACTATGGCTACACCTTC. The V and J genes are TRBV7-9 and TRBJ1-2; D uncertain. The CDR3 is 12 residues long. Germline values: CDR1 SEHNR, CDR2 FQNEAQ (reference sequence). Trimming removed 4 bases from V and 2 bases from J, with 5 bases in between.

Many counts were recorded for this clonotype. The rearrangement links TRBV12-3 or TRBV12-4 to TRBJ2-7; no definite D call. The V and J ends lost 3 bases and 0 bases respectively, with 9 bases between them. The CDR3 length is 14 residues. The CDR3 region is CASSFRGSSYEQYF. The CDR3 bases are TGTGCCAGCAGTTTCCGCGGCAGCTCCTACGAGCAGTACTTC.

This clonotype has at least ten counts. The V and J genes are TRBV11-2 and TRBJ2-5, with 15 bases aligning to TRBD2. J was trimmed by 3 bases and V by 5 bases; bases with no gene match: 4. Germline V gene sequence: CDR1 SGHAT, CDR2 FQNNGV. This CDR3 region has 16 residues. CDR3 residues: CASSPGLAGGEETQYF. The CDR3, as DNA: TGTGCCAGCAGCCCGGGACTAGCGGGGGGAGAAGAGACCCAGTACTTC.

This clonotype was counted between two and nine times. This sequence joins TRBV29-1 and TRBJ1-2; weak D call: TRBD1 (6 bases). Germline CDR1 is SQVTM and CDR2 is ANQGSEA. V was pared by 4 bases and J by 5 bases, with 17 bases between. The CDR3 extends over 14 amino acids. The CDR3 protein is CSVASRGAGYGYTF. DNA of the CDR3: TGCAGCGTTGCCTCGCGGGGGGCCGGATATGGCTACACCTTC.

The chain joins TRBV5-4 to TRBJ2-5; TRBD1 agrees at 8 bases. This CDR3 comprises 16 residues. Trimming cost V 4 bases and J 4 bases; bases outside gene matches: 12. The germline CDR1 and CDR2 sequences are SGHNT and YYREEE (reference sequence). CDR3 DNA sequence: TGTGCCAGCAGCCAAGGGACAGGTTCGGTCTTAGAGACCCAGTACTTC. Protein product: CASSQGTGSVLETQYF. The entire variable domain, with the rest obtained from reference TRBV5-4 and TRBJ2-5, is as follows: ETGVTQSPTHLIKTRGQQVTLRCSSQSGHNTVSWYQQALGQGPQFIFQYYREEENGRGNFPPRFSGLQFPNYSSELNVNALELDDSALYLCASSQGTGSVLETQYFGPGTRLLVL.

This clonotype occurred a few times. The V and J genes are TRBV21-1 and TRBJ1-6; TRBD1, as called in the table, went unchecked against the DNA. TRBV21-1 is termed a pseudogene. The CDR3 runs to 15 residues. The CDR3 bases are TGTGCCAGCAGCAAAGGAAGGGGACGTAATTCACCCCTCCACTTT. Amino acid sequence: CASSKGRGRNSPLHF.

This rearrangement joins TRBV20-1 to TRBJ2-3; 7 bases match TRBD1. Germline values: CDR1 DFQATT, CDR2 SNEGSKA (reference sequence). V shed 0 bases, J shed 2 bases, and the junction held 5 bases outside the gene matches. The CDR3 sequence is 15 residues long. The CDR3 spells CSARDPRGPTDTQYF. CDR3 nucleotide sequence: TGCAGTGCTAGAGATCCAAGGGGGCCCACAGATACGCAGTATTTT.